Listed here are 26 T cell receptor beta chains from one sample, sequenced in a study of cytomegalovirus exposure and HLA in healthy donors. Primers: 60 Vbeta forward and 13 Jbeta reverse. Here immunoSEQ multiplex PCR was the method, and the copy in TCRdb shows in-frame clones only, minus some. The profile covers 150,000 to 200,000 clones, with around 62% appearing a single time and around 3.2% taken by the ten largest. Specimen: PBMCs. The source of these receptors is a middle-aged man in good health and CMV-seronegative.

V is TRBV9 and J is TRBJ2-1, with TRBD2 matching 10 bases. The germline gives CDR1 SGDLS, CDR2 YYNGEE. Trimming cost V 3 bases and J 5 bases; bases outside gene matches: 8. This CDR3 region has 16 residues. CDR3 region: CASSAPSGRENNEQFF. The CDR3 DNA is TGTGCCAGCAGCGCCCCCAGCGGGAGGGAAAACAATGAGCAGTTCTTC. The whole variable domain, remainder taken from reference TRBV9 and TRBJ2-1, is DSGVTQTPKHLITATGQRVTLRCSPRSGDLSVYWYQQSLDQGLQFLIQYYNGEERAKGNILERFSAQQFPDLHSELNLSSLELGDSALYFCASSAPSGRENNEQFFGPGTRLTVL.

V usage is TRBV5-1 and J usage is TRBJ1-1; 7 bases match TRBD1. CDR3 size: 13 residues. The V gene's germline CDR1 is SGHRS and CDR2 YFSETQ. With 5 bases clipped from V and 3 bases from J, the junction kept 4 bases outside the gene matches. The CDR3, as DNA: TGCGCCAGCAGGGTTACAGGGGACACTGAAGCTTTCTTT. This codes for CASRVTGDTEAFF.

The rearrangement joins TRBV30 to TRBJ2-5, with D possibly being TRBD2 (5 bases). Germline-derived CDR1 and CDR2 are GTSNPN and SVGIG (reference sequence). This CDR3 spans 13 amino acids. The V gene lost 1 base and the J gene lost 4 bases, with 10 bases spanning the gap. The CDR3 here is CAWSEGVGETQYF. The CDR3 nucleotides read TGTGCCTGGAGTGAGGGAGTCGGAGAGACCCAGTACTTC.

In this sample, this clone turned up once. This CDR3 is also generated by other DNA sequences in the sample. This sequence joins TRBV7-7 and TRBJ2-5; weak D call: TRBD2 (6 bases). The CDR3 runs to 11 residues. Germline values: CDR1 SSHAT, CDR2 FNYEAQ (reference sequence). The CDR3 DNA reads as TGTGCTATCGGCGGGGAAGAGACCCAGTACTTC. This encodes CAIGGEETQYF.

This clone occurred a few times. Relative to the germline gene, one junction end is altered; a read error may explain this. The chain is built from TRBV6-4 and TRBJ1-3; 8 nucleotides agree with TRBD1. The length of the CDR3 is 10 residues. Germline-derived CDR1 and CDR2 are MRHNA and SNTAGT. CDR3 sequence: CASSDFGQGF. The CDR3 bases are TGTGCCAGCAGTGACTTTGGACAGGGTTTT.

In its sample, this clone was seen a few times. The chain links TRBV11-2 to TRBJ2-1; tentatively, D is TRBD1 (5 bases). Trimming took 5 bases from V and 3 from J, leaving 8 bases between them. Germline V gives CDR1 SGHAT, CDR2 FQNNGV. The CDR3 is 13 residues long. The DNA for the CDR3 is TGTGCCAGCAGCCCCAGGGACTACAATGAGCAGTTCTTC. Residues: CASSPRDYNEQFF.

CDR3 loop: CASSQGWKENQPQHF. The CDR3 bases are TGTGCCAGCAGCCAAGGATGGAAGGAGAATCAGCCCCAGCATTTT. The chain joins TRBV11-2 to TRBJ1-5; D unclear. The V and J ends lost 5 bases and 4 bases respectively, with 15 bases between them. The CDR3 loop spans 15 amino acids. The germline V gene encodes CDR1 SGHAT and CDR2 FQNNGV.

The chain couples TRBV28 to TRBJ2-7, with 7 bases matching TRBD1. The germline gives CDR1 MDHEN, CDR2 SYDVKM. The CDR3 totals 14 residues. Germline trimming cut 4 bases from V and 5 bases from J; bases unmatched to any gene: 8. DNA of the CDR3: TGTGCCAGCAGTTCCCTGACAGGGAACCACGAGCAGTACTTC. Residues: CASSSLTGNHEQYF.

The chain uses TRBV10-3 and TRBJ2-2; 10 nucleotides match TRBD1. The CDR3 length is 17 residues. V shed 8 bases and J 2 bases; nucleotides not matched to a gene: 11. Germline values: CDR1 ENHRY, CDR2 SYGVKD. CDR3 nucleotide sequence: TGTGCCATCCGCCCGGGGACAGGGGCTCCCAACACCGGGGAGCTGTTTTTT. Its translation is CAIRPGTGAPNTGELFF.

This sequence joins TRBV27 and TRBJ1-1, with 7 bases aligning to TRBD1. The CDR3 is made up of 16 amino acids. V lost 5 bases to trimming and J lost 5 bases; unmatched junction nucleotides: 14. Looked up from germline, CDR1 is MNHEY and CDR2 is SMNVEV (reference sequence). CDR3 sequence (DNA): TGTGCCAGCAGTCTAGACCCGGCAGGGGGGAAGACTGAAGCTTTCTTT. It encodes CASSLDPAGGKTEAFF.

This clone showed up just a few times. J is TRBJ2-7 and V is TRBV7-9; 9 nucleotides align to TRBD2. With V trimmed by 8 bases and J by 6 bases, 8 bases remained unmatched. There are 13 residues in the CDR3. Germline loops: CDR1 SEHNR, CDR2 FQNEAQ (reference sequence). CDR3 sequence reads: CASAVAGAGEQYF. Written as DNA, the CDR3 is TGTGCCAGCGCGGTAGCGGGAGCGGGCGAGCAGTACTTC.

There are a few counts of this clone. This rearrangement joins TRBV7-8 to TRBJ1-6; perhaps TRBD1 as D (5 bases). Germline-derived CDR1 and CDR2 are SGHVS and FQNEAQ. The CDR3 sequence is 13 residues long. The V end lost 3 bases, the J end lost 10 bases, and 10 bases lay between the germline ends. The CDR3 is CASSFAGLSPLHF. CDR3 coding DNA: TGTGCCAGCAGCTTTGCAGGGCTCTCACCCCTCCACTTT.

The V and J genes are TRBV10-3 and TRBJ2-3; TRBD1 aligns across 7 bases. Germline V gene data show CDR1 as ENHRY and CDR2 as SYGVKD. J was trimmed by 1 base and V by 11 bases; bases with no gene match: 9. The CDR3 covers 14 residues. The DNA of the CDR3 is TGTGCCGGAAGACAAGGGGGCGGCACAGATACGCAGTATTTT. Translated, it gives CAGRQGGGTDTQYF.

The rearrangement joins TRBV5-6 to TRBJ2-2; 7 bases are shared with TRBD2. The CDR3 is made up of 16 amino acids. V lost 4 bases to trimming and J lost 4 bases; unmatched junction nucleotides: 10. CDR1 is SGHDT and CDR2 is YYEEEE in the germline V gene. The CDR3 bases are TGTGCCAGCAGCCTACCTCTGTCGGGAGGCACCGGGGAGCTGTTTTTT. Protein: CASSLPLSGGTGELFF.

The sample holds a few counts of this clone. The chain carries TRBV29-1 and TRBJ2-7; D not resolved. Trimming took off 4 bases at V and 3 bases at J, with 7 bases between the two ends. The CDR3 consists of 11 residues. Germline CDR1 is SQVTM and CDR2 is ANQGSEA. The CDR3 sequence is CSVVYGYEQYF. The CDR3 DNA reads TGCAGCGTTGTGTACGGCTACGAGCAGTACTTC.

The rearrangement links TRBV7-2 to TRBJ2-3; TRBD2 is a possible D gene (7 bases). Germline V gives CDR1 SGHTA, CDR2 FQGNSA. The CDR3 runs 16 residues. With 2 bases removed from V and 4 bases from J, the gap between germline ends came to 16 bases. This CDR3 is CASSLPLGGGSDTQYF. CDR3 sequence (DNA): TGTGCCAGCAGCTTACCGCTGGGCGGGGGCTCAGATACGCAGTATTTT.

The chain employs TRBV19 and TRBJ1-2, with a possible D match to TRBD1 (6 bases). The V end lost 3 bases, the J end lost 0 bases, and 17 bases lay between the germline ends. Per the germline V gene, CDR1 is LNHDA and CDR2 is SQIVND (reference sequence). The CDR3 extends over 17 amino acids. The DNA of the CDR3 is TGTGCCAGTAGTATGGCCCGGGGGGCGGACACTAACTATGGCTACACCTTC. It is translated as CASSMARGADTNYGYTF.

The chain recombines TRBV7-2 with TRBJ2-6; D call uncertain. CDR1 is SGHTA and CDR2 is FQGNSA in the germline V gene. This CDR3 has 13 residues. Trimming removed 3 bases from V and 2 bases from J, with 2 bases in between. In nucleotides, the CDR3 is TGTGCCAGCAGCTTCGCTGGGGCCAACGTCCTGACTTTC. Translated, it gives CASSFAGANVLTF.

This clone was recorded a few times. V gene TRBV7-7 combines with J gene TRBJ2-5; 7 positions match TRBD2. J was trimmed by 4 bases and V by 4 bases; bases with no gene match: 6. The germline V gene encodes CDR1 SSHAT and CDR2 FNYEAQ (reference sequence). The CDR3 is 14 amino acids. The CDR3 DNA is TGTGCCAGCAGCTCCGTCGGGGGGAGAGAGACCCAGTACTTC. Protein product: CASSSVGGRETQYF.

This rearrangement joins TRBV7-2 to TRBJ2-2; D uncertain. CDR3 length: 16 amino acids. Germline assignment: CDR1 SGHTA and CDR2 FQGNSA. The ends were cut back, 6 bases at V and 1 base at J, with 15 bases in the middle. In DNA, the CDR3 is TGTGCCAGCAGGAAATCCGCGGCCCAGAACACCGGGGAGCTGTTTTTT. It encodes CASRKSAAQNTGELFF.

V gene TRBV7-2 combines with J gene TRBJ2-7, with 10 positions matching TRBD2. Trimming took 1 base from V and 2 from J; bases not matched to a gene: 2. CDR3 length: 15 amino acids. The germline V gene has CDR1 SGHTA and CDR2 FQGNSA. CDR3: CASSLGAGGPYEQYF. The CDR3 nucleotides are TGTGCCAGCAGCTTAGGAGCGGGGGGGCCCTACGAGCAGTACTTC.

This chain links TRBV7-9 with TRBJ2-7; 9 bases map to TRBD2. V trimming: 6 bases; J trimming: 3 bases; junction bases outside the gene matches: 9. CDR1 and CDR2 from the germline V gene are SEHNR and FQNEAQ (reference sequence). The CDR3 sequence is 15 residues long. The CDR3 sequence: CASSSAGGQGYEQYF. The CDR3 DNA sequence: TGTGCCAGCAGTTCGGCGGGAGGGCAAGGCTACGAGCAGTACTTC.

This clone was observed a single time. In the same sample, other DNA sequences code for this CDR3. This chain links TRBV29-1 with TRBJ1-2; a possible D gene is TRBD1 (5 bases). CDR1 SQVTM and CDR2 ANQGSEA come from the germline V gene. The length of the CDR3 is 13 residues. Deletions cut 3 bases from V and 5 bases from J, with 13 bases between. Written as DNA, the CDR3 is TGCAGCGTTGAGGGGGGTTCAGATTATGGCTACACCTTC. This gives the protein CSVEGGSDYGYTF.

The gene calls are TRBV9 and TRBJ2-5; tentatively, D is TRBD1 (5 bases). This CDR3 contains 14 residues. Looked up from germline, CDR1 is SGDLS and CDR2 is YYNGEE. Trimming removed 0 bases at V and 2 bases at J, with 8 bases between. The CDR3 loop reads CASSVGTIQETQYF. For the CDR3, the DNA is TGTGCCAGCAGCGTAGGGACAATACAAGAGACCCAGTACTTC.

V is TRBV4-1 and J is TRBJ2-1; 12 bases align to TRBD2. J lost 7 bases, V lost 3 bases, and 10 bases had no gene match. CDR1 is MGHRA and CDR2 is YSYEKL in the germline V gene. The CDR3 consists of 17 residues. The CDR3 loop reads CASSQSSGRALRNEQFF. The CDR3, as DNA: TGCGCCAGCAGCCAGTCTAGCGGGAGGGCCCTCCGGAATGAGCAGTTCTTC.

This clone occurred a few times. The rearrangement uses TRBV6-1 and TRBJ1-3; no clear D gene. The CDR3 is 14 amino acids. V was pared by 8 bases and J by 0 bases, with 11 bases between. Germline V gene sequence: CDR1 MNHNS, CDR2 SASEGT. CDR3 loop: CASRKESSGNTIYF. The CDR3 DNA is TGTGCCAGCCGTAAAGAGAGCTCTGGAAACACCATATATTTT.